What follows are 18 T cell receptor beta chains derived from one specimen sequenced in a study of blood T cell repertoires in COVID-19. Here immunoSEQ multiplex PCR was the method, and the copy in TCRdb shows in-frame clones only, minus some. The data show about 110,000 clones, around 74% seen once. Source material: peripheral blood. All receptors derive from a woman in her fifties or sixties with acute or convalescent COVID-19.

The CDR3 is CASSDRETSYEQYF. The CDR3 bases are TGTGCCAGCAGTGACAGGGAAACCTCCTACGAGCAGTACTTC. The chain uses TRBV6-6 and TRBJ2-7, with 7 bases matching TRBD1. CDR3 length: 14 amino acids. Germline V CDR1 and CDR2: MNHNY, SVGAGI (reference sequence). V shed 5 bases, J shed 0 bases, and the junction held 4 bases outside the gene matches.

The chain recombines TRBV5-5 with TRBJ2-5; the D gene is possibly TRBD1 (6 bases). The CDR3 is 13 residues long. Trimming left V 2 bases short and J 3 bases short, with 8 bases between. Looked up from germline, CDR1 is SGHKS and CDR2 is YYEKEE (reference sequence). CDR3 region: CASSLGGEETQYF. DNA of the CDR3: TGTGCCAGCAGCTTAGGGGGTGAAGAGACCCAGTACTTC.

The rearrangement uses TRBV30 and TRBJ1-1; possible D gene TRBD1, 5 bases. The CDR3 length is 13 residues. V dropped 2 bases and J dropped 3 bases, with 10 bases sitting between them. CDR1 is GTSNPN and CDR2 is SVGIG in the germline V gene (reference sequence). The CDR3 region has the DNA TGTGCCTGGAGTCCGGACATGCACACTGAAGCTTTCTTT. Protein product: CAWSPDMHTEAFF.

The J gene is TRBJ2-1, the V gene TRBV28; TRBD2 matches at 10 bases. J gave up 2 bases and V 5 bases, and 0 bases lay outside the gene matches. Germline V gives CDR1 MDHEN, CDR2 SYDVKM. This CDR3 has 14 amino acids. This CDR3 reads CASSTSGAYNEQFF. In DNA, the CDR3 is TGTGCCAGCAGTACTAGCGGGGCCTACAATGAGCAGTTCTTC.

The J gene is TRBJ2-3, the V gene TRBV30, with D uncertain. V lost 1 base and J 6 bases, leaving 11 bases between the germline ends. The CDR3 spans 13 residues. CDR1 GTSNPN and CDR2 SVGIG come from the germline V gene (reference sequence). In nucleotides, the CDR3 is TGTGCCTGGAGTGGAGCCTCCTCGGATACGCAGTATTTT. This encodes CAWSGASSDTQYF.

The chain combines TRBV7-2 with TRBJ1-2; no clear D gene. The length of the CDR3 is 15 residues. From germline, CDR1 is SGHTA and CDR2 FQGNSA. V lost 3 bases and J 4 bases, leaving 15 bases between the germline ends. The CDR3 DNA reads as TGTGCCAGCAGCTTTACCGCGGGTGGGAGCTATGGCTACACCTTC. Its translation is CASSFTAGGSYGYTF.

This sequence joins TRBV7-7 and TRBJ2-5, with TRBD1 matching 7 bases. The CDR3 is 15 amino acids. The V gene end was trimmed by 4 bases and the J gene end by 2 bases; junction bases not matched to a gene: 7. Looked up from germline, CDR1 is SSHAT and CDR2 is FNYEAQ (reference sequence). The CDR3 loop is CASSSIRQGQETQYF. The CDR3 nucleotides are TGTGCCAGCAGCTCGATAAGACAGGGTCAAGAGACCCAGTACTTC.

The CDR3 nucleotides read TGTGCCAGCAGCTCACAGGGGGCTCAAGGCTACACCTTC. Its protein product is CASSSQGAQGYTF. V and J are TRBV7-8 and TRBJ1-2; 9 bases map to TRBD1. J was trimmed by 8 bases and V by 4 bases; bases with no gene match: 5. Germline V lookup: CDR1 SGHVS, CDR2 FQNEAQ. This CDR3 has 13 residues.

V usage is TRBV10-1 and J usage is TRBJ1-1; 8 bases agree with TRBD1. The V and J ends lost 4 bases and 9 bases, in that order; junction bases with no gene match: 4. This CDR3 region has 12 residues. In germline, CDR1 is WNHNN, CDR2 SYGVQD (reference sequence). CDR3 protein: CASSGQGSQAFF. DNA of the CDR3: TGCGCCAGCAGTGGACAGGGGAGTCAAGCTTTCTTT.

The chain recombines TRBV30 with TRBJ1-5, with 10 bases that match TRBD1. Germline CDR1 reads GTSNPN; CDR2 reads SVGIG (reference sequence). This CDR3 region has 15 residues. J was trimmed by 9 bases and V by 1 base; bases with no gene match: 9. As DNA, the CDR3 is TGTGCCTGGAGTGACGGGGACAGGGGAGGTGGGCCCCAGCATTTT. Translating it yields CAWSDGDRGGGPQHF.

The chain employs TRBV3-1 (or the pseudogene TRBV3-2) and TRBJ2-7, with 7 positions matching TRBD2. This CDR3 is 16 amino acids long. Germline V gene lookup returns CDR1 LGHDT and CDR2 YNNKEL (reference sequence). The ends lost 4 bases at V and 0 bases at J; junction bases unmatched: 9. The CDR3 is CASSLGGGGSSYEQYF. The CDR3 coding sequence is TGTGCCAGCAGCCTGGGAGGCGGCGGGAGCTCCTACGAGCAGTACTTC.

The V call is TRBV10-3, the J call TRBJ2-7, with TRBD1 matching over 7 bases. V lost 2 bases, J lost 6 bases, and 7 bases stayed unmatched. CDR1 is ENHRY, CDR2 SYGVKD, per germline. CDR3 length: 14 amino acids. The CDR3 reads CAISEPTTGAEQYF. The CDR3 nucleotides read TGTGCCATCAGTGAGCCCACAACAGGGGCCGAGCAGTACTTC.

The chain carries TRBV2 and TRBJ2-3, with 7 positions matching TRBD1. Looked up from germline, CDR1 is SNHLY and CDR2 is FYNNEI. V lost 6 bases, J lost 0 bases, and 3 bases stayed unmatched. This CDR3 contains 14 residues. The CDR3 DNA sequence: TGTGCCAGCAGGAAGGACAGGAGCACAGATACGCAGTATTTT. Translating it yields CASRKDRSTDTQYF.

The chain links TRBV27 to TRBJ1-1; no clear D. The CDR3 is 13 amino acids. CDR1 MNHEY and CDR2 SMNVEV come from the germline V gene (reference sequence). V lost 5 bases to trimming and J lost 11 bases, with 18 bases between them. The DNA of the CDR3 is TGTGCCAGCAGTCCCATAGACCGGAGGTCGGCTTTCTTT. Encoded protein: CASSPIDRRSAFF.

The chain joins TRBV7-9 to TRBJ1-2; 9 nucleotides align to TRBD1. With 5 bases clipped from V and 2 bases from J, the junction kept 6 bases outside the gene matches. This CDR3 is 15 amino acids long. Germline assignment: CDR1 SEHNR and CDR2 FQNEAQ (reference sequence). CDR3 in DNA: TGTGCCAGCAGCCCGGGGACAGGGAGGAACTATGGCTACACCTTC. Protein product: CASSPGTGRNYGYTF.

V is TRBV7-9 and J is TRBJ1-4; D ambiguous. The germline gives CDR1 SEHNR, CDR2 FQNEAQ (reference sequence). The CDR3 length is 16 residues. Trimming removed 3 bases at V and 7 bases at J, with 18 bases between. CDR3 sequence (DNA): TGTGCCAGCAGCTTTGTGGTTGGGCTAATGACTGAAAAACTGTTTTTT. Its translation: CASSFVVGLMTEKLFF.

This chain joins TRBV19 and TRBJ1-2; 7 positions match TRBD1. CDR3 length: 15 residues. Germline V CDR1 and CDR2: LNHDA, SQIVND (reference sequence). Unmatched junction bases numbered 7, after V lost 4 bases and J lost 2 bases. CDR3 region: CASSRDRFPNYGYTF. CDR3 nucleotides: TGTGCCAGTAGTAGGGACAGATTTCCGAACTATGGCTACACCTTC.

The chain employs TRBV18 and TRBJ2-7, with 7 positions matching TRBD1. V shed 4 bases, J shed 2 bases, and the junction held 2 bases outside the gene matches. The CDR3 runs to 13 residues. CDR1 is KGHSH and CDR2 is LQKENI in the germline V gene. The CDR3 DNA sequence: TGTGCCAGCTCACTCAGGGGGACCTACGAGCAGTACTTC. Translated, it gives CASSLRGTYEQYF.